This entry lists 13 T cell receptor beta chains sequenced from one sample in a study of read filtering for tumor transcriptome and immune sequencing. This library used about 400 ng RNA and molecular barcoded adaptors spanning alpha/delta and beta/gamma chains. TCRdb reprocessed the reads via MiXCR and lists one record per CDR3 protein. This sample carries about 130,000 distinct CDR3 sequences, about an eighth of them seen once, and the ten largest clones take approximately 11%. The sample consisted of a population of CD138-negative cells sorted from bone marrow. These receptor sequences come from a donor at least 40 years old with multiple myeloma.

The table lists this clonotype with a few counts. Possible read error: a much larger clone is one base away. The chain couples TRBV20-1 to TRBJ2-1, with 11 bases fitting TRBD1. The CDR3 spans 15 residues. The germline gives CDR1 DFQATT, CDR2 SNEGSKA (reference sequence). The CDR3 nucleotides read TGCAGTGCTAGCCGGACAGGGGGCAACTACAATGAGCAGCTCTTC. It yields the protein CSASRTGGNYNEQLF.

A word on this clonotype: A clone one base away is much larger, so this may be a read error. V is TRBV5-1 and J is TRBJ1-4; D is unresolved. The closer fit of TRBJ2-3 to the DNA end suggests the J call may be wrong. CDR1 SGHRS and CDR2 YFSETQ come from the germline V gene. The CDR3 consists of 15 residues. As DNA, the CDR3 is TGCGCCAGCAGCTTGCACGGAGCGTCAGCGAGTACGCAGTATTTT. This gives the protein CASSLHGASASTQYF.

In this sample, this clonotype turned up a few times. The V call is TRBV4-2, the J call TRBJ1-4; D is ambiguous. The germline V gene has CDR1 LGHNA and CDR2 YNFKEQ. The CDR3 runs to 13 residues. V was shortened by 2 bases and J by 6 bases, with 7 bases between the two germline ends. CDR3 region: CASSQTVDEKLFF. CDR3 sequence (DNA): TGTGCCAGCAGCCAAACGGTGGATGAAAAACTGTTTTTT.

This clonotype was detected ten times or more. This sequence joins TRBV10-3 and TRBJ1-1; maybe TRBD1 (5 bases). The CDR3 runs 12 residues. Germline CDR1 and CDR2: ENHRY and SYGVKD. The V and J ends lost 6 bases and 7 bases respectively, with 12 bases between them. CDR3 sequence reads: CAISGGQIEAFF. CDR3 DNA sequence: TGTGCCATCAGCGGTGGACAAATTGAAGCTTTCTTT.

A note on this clonotype: A much larger clone differs from this one at a single base, so this may be a read error. Since the CDR3 does not end with the conserved phenylalanine or tryptophan, this likely comes from a read error. This chain uses TRBV5-1 with TRBJ2-7; TRBD2 agrees at 12 bases. CDR1 is SGHRS, CDR2 YFSETQ, per germline. The J segment lost 6 bases and the V segment lost 4 bases, leaving 5 bases of the junction unmatched. The CDR3 runs to 14 residues. This chain's CDR3 is CASSPGLAGSEQYL. CDR3 coding DNA: TGCGCCAGCAGCCCAGGACTAGCGGGAAGCGAGCAGTACCTC.

This clonotype came up many times. The rearrangement uses TRBV5-1 and TRBJ2-4, with 8 bases aligning to TRBD2. The CDR3 loop spans 16 amino acids. Germline assignment: CDR1 SGHRS and CDR2 YFSETQ. With V trimmed by 5 bases and J by 2 bases, 9 bases remained unmatched. CDR3 DNA sequence: TGCGCCAGCAGTTCTGGTGGCGGGAGGACCAAAAACATTCAGTACTTC. Translated: CASSSGGGRTKNIQYF. The full variable domain, rest sourced from reference TRBV5-1 and TRBJ2-4, is KAGVTQTPRYLIKTRGQQVTLSCSPISGHRSVSWYQQTPGQGLQFLFEYFSETQRNKGNFPGRFSGRQFSNSRSEMNVSTLELGDSALYLCASSSGGGRTKNIQYFGAGTRLSVL.

This clonotype was counted at least ten times. The chain uses TRBV28 and TRBJ2-7; 7 bases map to TRBD2. The trim removed 9 bases at V and 0 bases at J, leaving 5 bases unmatched. This CDR3 contains 13 residues. Germline V gives CDR1 MDHEN, CDR2 SYDVKM. The CDR3 DNA follows: TGTGCCAGTTGCGGCGGGAGCTCCTACGAGCAGTACTTC. This encodes CASCGGSSYEQYF.

This clonotype was counted at least ten times. The gene calls are TRBV20-1 and TRBJ2-3; 10 bases fit TRBD2. V shed 2 bases, J shed 5 bases, and the junction held 1 base outside the gene matches. Germline V gene lookup returns CDR1 DFQATT and CDR2 SNEGSKA (reference sequence). The CDR3 covers 13 residues. The CDR3 here is CSARLAGEDTQYF. The CDR3 nucleotides read TGCAGTGCTAGACTAGCGGGAGAAGATACGCAGTATTTT.

The V and J genes are TRBV19 and TRBJ2-1; D is perhaps TRBD2 (5 bases). V gave up 0 bases and J gave up 8 bases, with 14 bases separating them. The CDR3 runs 15 residues. Looked up from germline, CDR1 is LNHDA and CDR2 is SQIVND (reference sequence). The CDR3 region is CASSIDTRAPDEQFF. CDR3 in DNA: TGTGCCAGTAGTATAGATACGCGGGCGCCGGATGAGCAGTTCTTC.

This clonotype occurred many times. The chain has TRBV9 and TRBJ2-7; D unclear. V dropped 0 bases and J dropped 1 base, with 14 bases sitting between them. Germline V lookup: CDR1 SGDLS, CDR2 YYNGEE. This CDR3 is 16 amino acids long. The CDR3, as DNA: TGTGCCAGCAGCGTAGGTTCGGTGGTCGGTTCCTACGAGCAGTACTTC. Residues: CASSVGSVVGSYEQYF.

The genes are TRBV30 and TRBJ2-5, with D perhaps matching TRBD1 (5 bases). The CDR3 is 12 residues long. The V and J ends lost 5 bases and 5 bases respectively, with 12 bases between them. The germline CDR1 and CDR2 sequences are GTSNPN and SVGIG (reference sequence). CDR3 protein: CAWGIGVETQYF. DNA of the CDR3: TGTGCCTGGGGGATAGGGGTCGAGACCCAGTACTTC.

A remark on this clonotype: A read error is possible here, since a much larger clone lies one base away. The chain combines TRBV7-3 with TRBJ1-1; maybe TRBD1 (5 bases). The V gene's germline CDR1 is SGHTA and CDR2 FQGTGA. CDR3 length equals 14 residues. The V end lost 2 bases, the J end lost 4 bases, and 11 bases lay between the germline ends. CDR3 residues: CASSLVGRSTEAFF. In nucleotides, the CDR3 is TGTGCCAGCAGCTTAGTGGGGCGAAGCACTGAAGCTTTCTTT.

This clonotype was found many times. The rearrangement uses TRBV7-9 and TRBJ2-2, with a weak D call TRBD2 (6 bases). The CDR3 has 19 amino acids. Per the germline V gene, CDR1 is SEHNR and CDR2 is FQNEAQ (reference sequence). The V end was cut by 5 bases, the J end by 0 bases, with 22 bases between. The CDR3 region is CASSPTLGGGGPNTGELFF. DNA for the CDR3: TGTGCCAGCAGCCCCACTCTGGGGGGTGGCGGACCGAACACCGGGGAGCTGTTTTTT.